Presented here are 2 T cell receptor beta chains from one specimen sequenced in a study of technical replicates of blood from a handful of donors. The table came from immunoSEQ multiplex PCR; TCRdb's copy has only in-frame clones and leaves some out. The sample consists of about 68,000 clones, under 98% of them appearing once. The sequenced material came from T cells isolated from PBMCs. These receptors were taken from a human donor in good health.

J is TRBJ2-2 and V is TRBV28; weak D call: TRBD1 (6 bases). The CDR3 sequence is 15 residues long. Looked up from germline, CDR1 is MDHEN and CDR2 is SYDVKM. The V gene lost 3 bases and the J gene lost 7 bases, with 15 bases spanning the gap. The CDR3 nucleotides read TGTGCCAGCAGTTTTTTTCCCAGGGGCAACGGGGAGCTGTTTTTT. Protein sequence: CASSFFPRGNGELFF. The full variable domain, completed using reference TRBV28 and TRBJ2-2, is DVKVTQSSRYLVKRTGEKVFLECVQDMDHENMFWYRQDPGLGLRLIYFSYDVKMKEKGDIPEGYSVSREKKERFSLILESASTNQTSMYLCASSFFPRGNGELFFGEGSRLTVL.

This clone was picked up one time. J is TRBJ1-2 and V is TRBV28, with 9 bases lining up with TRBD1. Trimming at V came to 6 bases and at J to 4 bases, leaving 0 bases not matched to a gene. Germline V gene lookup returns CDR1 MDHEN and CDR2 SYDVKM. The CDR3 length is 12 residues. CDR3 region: CASRTGGYGYTF. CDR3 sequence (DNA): TGTGCCAGCAGGACAGGGGGCTATGGCTACACCTTC.